This TCR beta chain was documented in a study of T cell responses to AZD1222 COVID-19 vaccine. Study conclusions and caveats: Regions 160-218 and 743-854 dominated among vaccine-associated CD4 TCRs spanning spike. Donors, mostly white British, included more females; clonal diversity was possibly underestimated. Two doses of AZD1222 preceded a rise in Spike-specific TCR breadth and depth. Sampled repertoires all dated from after the peak T cell response.

Trimming left V 4 bases short and J 0 bases short, with 11 bases between. Germline V CDR1 and CDR2: SGHRS, YFSETQ. This CDR3 has 15 residues. Using immunoSEQ multiplex PCR, the repertoire was profiled, and TCRdb retains in-frame clones only, with some absent. The table has 75,000 to 95,000 clones, 90% seen once. Of note for this clone: Its antigen is not identified.

The sequences come from peripheral blood, collected on day 0 of AZD1222 vaccination. This clonotype was obtained from an adult in good health. The chain carries TRBV5-1 and TRBJ2-1; TRBD2 might be the D (5 bases). CDR3 residues: CASSVRTSSYNEQFF. The CDR3 DNA follows: TGCGCCAGCAGCGTTCGAACTAGCTCCTACAATGAGCAGTTCTTC.